The rows below give T cell receptor beta chains drawn from one sample of a study of graft-versus-host responses after intestinal transplantation. The data were produced by immunoSEQ multiplex PCR, yet TCRdb's version contains in-frame clones alone and is incomplete. The sample lists fewer than 20,000 clones, around 95% seen once, with around 0.82% in the top ten. Source: PBMCs, taken 23 days after intestinal transplant. These receptors were obtained from a human patient who received an intestinal transplant, so some T cells may come from the graft donor. The CDR3 runs from the conserved cysteine through the conserved F or W. A D gene is named only where the DNA matches it firmly. Some rows mark clone size as missing; the rest say once, few, many or name a class of expanded clone.

D	V	size	J	CDR3	DNA
TRBD2	TRBV7-2	-	TRBJ2-1	CASNIRSGRAYNEQFF	TGTGCCAGCAACATACGGAGCGGGAGGGCCTACAATGAGCAGTTCTTC
TRBD2	TRBV9	few	TRBJ2-1	CASSVGLAEYNEQFF	TGTGCCAGCAGCGTCGGACTAGCGGAATACAATGAGCAGTTCTTC
-	TRBV5-4	once	TRBJ1-2	CASSFSHGASYGYTF	TGTGCCAGCAGCTTCTCCCACGGGGCATCCTATGGCTACACCTTC
-	TRBV29-1	-	TRBJ2-7	CSVGRWAASYEQYF	TGCAGCGTTGGGCGCTGGGCAGCGTCCTACGAGCAGTACTTC
-	TRBV28	-	TRBJ1-2	CASSRDRAQPNYGYTF	TGTGCCAGCAGCCGGGACCGCGCCCAGCCTAACTATGGCTACACCTTC
-	TRBV27	-	TRBJ2-1	CASSPGYEQFF	TGTGCCAGCAGTCCAGGATATGAGCAGTTCTTC
TRBD1	TRBV28	-	TRBJ1-4	CASSSRVGTGVEKLFF	TGTGCCAGCAGTTCGCGAGTCGGGACAGGGGTAGAAAAACTGTTTTTT
TRBD2	TRBV28	-	TRBJ2-1	CASSPLAGEVHEQFF	TGTGCCAGCAGTCCATTAGCGGGAGAGGTCCATGAGCAGTTCTTC
-	TRBV5-6	-	TRBJ2-2	CASSLGGPSTGELFF	TGTGCCAGCAGCTTGGGGGGTCCGAGCACCGGGGAGCTGTTTTTT
-	TRBV27	once	TRBJ2-7	CASSLSRSSGDEQYF	TGTGCCAGCAGTTTATCGAGGTCCTCCGGCGACGAGCAGTACTTC
TRBD2	TRBV6-1	-	TRBJ2-5	CASSVSYWGGNQETQYF	TGTGCCAGCAGTGTATCCTATTGGGGGGGGAACCAAGAGACCCAGTACTTC
TRBD1	TRBV27	-	TRBJ1-1	CASSEDRENTEAFF	TGTGCCAGCAGTGAAGACAGGGAGAACACTGAAGCTTTCTTT
-	TRBV19	-	TRBJ2-3	CASSILQVGTDTQYF	TGTGCCAGTAGTATCCTACAGGTGGGGACAGATACGCAGTATTTT
-	TRBV10-3	-	TRBJ1-5	CAISEMGANQPQHF	TGTGCCATCAGTGAGATGGGGGCAAATCAGCCCCAGCATTTT
-	TRBV19	-	TRBJ2-7	CASSIPSRDYEQYF	TGTGCCAGTAGTATTCCTAGCCGAGATTACGAGCAGTACTTC
-	TRBV5-1	-	TRBJ2-1	CASSLGVEQFF	TGCGCCAGCAGCCTGGGGGTGGAGCAGTTCTTC
TRBD1	TRBV7-9	once	TRBJ2-5	CASSLSGTGEETQYF	TGTGCCAGCAGCTTATCTGGGACAGGGGAAGAGACCCAGTACTTC
-	TRBV6-1	once	TRBJ1-1	CASSEDPSGAEAFF	TGTGCCAGCAGTGAAGACCCCTCTGGCGCTGAAGCTTTCTTT
-	TRBV11-1	-	TRBJ2-5	CASSSRVIETQYF	TGTGCCAGCAGCTCAAGAGTTATTGAGACCCAGTACTTC
TRBD1	TRBV10-2	-	TRBJ1-2	CASRTGPEDYGYTF	TGCGCCAGCAGGACAGGGCCCGAAGACTATGGCTACACCTTC
-	TRBV6-1	-	TRBJ1-1	CASSLGGGLAEAFF	TGTGCCAGCAGCTTGGGGGGGGGCTTGGCTGAAGCTTTCTTT
-	TRBV9	-	TRBJ1-5	CASSADAGNQPQHF	TGTGCCAGCAGCGCTGATGCGGGTAATCAGCCCCAGCATTTT
TRBD2	TRBV5-1	-	TRBJ2-7	CASSIGLAGGPIHEQYF	TGCGCCAGCAGCATAGGACTAGCGGGAGGGCCCATCCACGAGCAGTACTTC
-	TRBV7-9	-	TRBJ2-7	CASSHAAGIYEQYF	TGTGCCAGCAGCCACGCAGCAGGGATCTACGAGCAGTACTTC
-	TRBV5-1	once	TRBJ2-7	CASSLYREVSYEQYF	TGCGCCAGCAGCTTGTACCGCGAGGTCTCCTACGAGCAGTACTTC
-	TRBV27	-	TRBJ2-7	CASSFQGLSYEQYF	TGTGCCAGCAGTTTTCAGGGGCTATCCTACGAGCAGTACTTC
TRBD1	TRBV10-2	-	TRBJ2-5	CASSEDRGVGETQYF	TGCGCCAGCAGTGAGGACAGGGGGGTTGGAGAGACCCAGTACTTC
TRBD1	TRBV10-1	once	TRBJ1-1	CASSEAGQGTTEAFF	TGCGCCAGCAGTGAAGCGGGACAGGGGACGACTGAAGCTTTCTTT
-	TRBV2	-	TRBJ1-1	CASKFLATQVLNTEAFF	TGTGCCAGCAAGTTCCTCGCCACACAGGTCCTTAACACTGAAGCTTTCTTT
-	TRBV2	few	TRBJ2-1	CASTPGHEQFF	TGTGCCAGCACCCCGGGCCATGAGCAGTTCTTC
-	TRBV27	-	TRBJ2-1	CASSSIGGTYNEQFF	TGTGCCAGCAGTTCCATCGGAGGGACCTACAATGAGCAGTTCTTC
-	TRBV7-8	once	TRBJ2-7	CASSKNQRLADYEQYF	TGTGCCAGCAGTAAAAACCAACGGCTAGCAGACTACGAGCAGTACTTC
TRBD2	TRBV11-2	-	TRBJ2-2	CASSLGAGDGELFF	TGTGCCAGCAGCTTAGGAGCGGGAGACGGGGAGCTGTTTTTT
-	TRBV5-6	-	TRBJ2-7	CASSLLWDWTTYEQYF	TGTGCCAGCAGCTTGTTGTGGGACTGGACAACCTACGAGCAGTACTTC
-	TRBV19	-	TRBJ2-7	CASSIEPTYEQYF	TGTGCCAGTAGTATAGAACCAACCTACGAGCAGTACTTC
-	TRBV7-9	-	TRBJ2-3	CASGATDTQYF	TGTGCCAGCGGCGCCACAGATACGCAGTATTTT
-	TRBV5-8	-	TRBJ2-7	CASSFRGLPYYEQYF	TGTGCCAGCAGCTTCCGGGGCCTACCCTACTACGAGCAGTACTTC
-	TRBV7-2	-	TRBJ2-7	CASSLAYGSYEQYF	TGTGCCAGCAGCTTAGCCTACGGGAGCTACGAGCAGTACTTC
-	TRBV7-2	once	TRBJ1-1	CASSLDGRENTEAFF	TGTGCCAGCAGCTTAGATGGCAGGGAAAACACTGAAGCTTTCTTT
TRBD1	TRBV4-1	-	TRBJ2-3	CASSQSFGDRVPPAGPDTQYF	TGCGCCAGCAGCCAATCTTTCGGGGACAGGGTTCCTCCTGCCGGCCCCGATACGCAGTATTTT
TRBD2	TRBV5-6	once	TRBJ2-7	CASSLWEGRPYEQYF	TGTGCCAGCAGCTTGTGGGAGGGTAGGCCCTACGAGCAGTACTTC
-	TRBV5-1	-	TRBJ1-1	CASSLAPGYPNTEAFF	TGCGCCAGCAGCTTGGCCCCCGGGTACCCGAACACTGAAGCTTTCTTT
-	TRBV6-5	-	TRBJ2-7	CASSYLFGSYEQYF	TGTGCCAGCAGTTACTTATTCGGCTCCTACGAGCAGTACTTC
-	TRBV29-1	-	TRBJ2-7	CSAEVGTRASSYEQYF	TGCAGCGCCGAGGTCGGGACAAGGGCATCTTCCTACGAGCAGTACTTC
TRBD1	TRBV7-9	once	TRBJ2-2	CASSAMTGFNTGELFF	TGTGCCAGCAGCGCGATGACAGGGTTCAACACCGGGGAGCTGTTTTTT
TRBD2	TRBV7-9	-	TRBJ2-1	CASSLGVSGGDEQFF	TGTGCCAGCAGCTTAGGGGTTAGCGGGGGCGATGAGCAGTTCTTC
-	TRBV5-6	-	TRBJ2-1	CASSLGYRGGYNEQFF	TGTGCCAGCAGCTTGGGTTACAGGGGGGGTTACAATGAGCAGTTCTTC
-	TRBV19	-	TRBJ1-1	CASTPGQGGTEAFF	TGTGCCAGTACCCCGGGTCAGGGAGGCACTGAAGCTTTCTTT
TRBD2	TRBV27	-	TRBJ2-3	CASSAGGLAGEGTSTDTQYF	TGTGCCAGCAGTGCAGGGGGTCTAGCGGGAGAGGGGACCTCCACAGATACGCAGTATTTT
-	TRBV27	-	TRBJ2-7	CAIRLLAGQATYEQYF	TGTGCCATCCGCCTGTTGGCGGGCCAAGCGACCTACGAGCAGTACTTC
-	TRBV7-2	-	TRBJ1-1	CASSLVQGTEAFF	TGTGCCAGCAGCTTAGTGCAGGGGACTGAAGCTTTCTTT
TRBD1	TRBV5-1	-	TRBJ1-1	CASSLGRGRLETEAFF	TGCGCCAGCAGCTTGGGCAGGGGGCGTTTGGAAACTGAAGCTTTCTTT
TRBD2	TRBV7-3	-	TRBJ2-7	CASSLAGGGARDEQYF	TGTGCCAGCAGCTTAGCGGGAGGAGGGGCACGGGACGAGCAGTACTTC
-	TRBV2	-	TRBJ2-7	CASSDPSYEQYF	TGTGCCAGCAGTGACCCCAGCTACGAGCAGTACTTC
-	TRBV14	-	TRBJ2-5	CASSQALGRELVQETQYF	TGTGCCAGCAGCCAAGCGTTGGGTCGGGAGTTGGTACAAGAGACCCAGTACTTC